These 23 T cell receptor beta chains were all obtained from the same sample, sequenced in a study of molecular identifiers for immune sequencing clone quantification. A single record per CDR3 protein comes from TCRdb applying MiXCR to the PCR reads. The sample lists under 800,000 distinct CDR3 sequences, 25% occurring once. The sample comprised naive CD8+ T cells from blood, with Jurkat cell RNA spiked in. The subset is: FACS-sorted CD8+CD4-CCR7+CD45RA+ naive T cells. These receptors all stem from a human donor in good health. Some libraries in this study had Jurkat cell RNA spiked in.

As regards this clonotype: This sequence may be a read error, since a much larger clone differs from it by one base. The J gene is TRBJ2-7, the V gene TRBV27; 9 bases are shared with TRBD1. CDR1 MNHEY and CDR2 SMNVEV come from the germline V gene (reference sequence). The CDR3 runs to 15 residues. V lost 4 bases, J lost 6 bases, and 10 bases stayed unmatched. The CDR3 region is CASSSYTGGRAEQYF. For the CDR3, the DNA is TGTGCCAGCAGTTCCTACACAGGGGGCAGGGCCGAGCAGTACTTC.

As DNA, the CDR3 is TGTGCCACCCGGGACAGACCCGAAGAGACCCAGTACTTC. Protein product: CATRDRPEETQYF. This sequence joins TRBV19 and TRBJ2-5, with TRBD1 matching 7 bases. Germline loops: CDR1 LNHDA, CDR2 SQIVND (reference sequence). V gave up 10 bases and J gave up 3 bases; unmatched junction bases: 8. The CDR3 runs 13 residues.

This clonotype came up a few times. The CDR3 bases are TGTGCCAGCAGCTTAGCTTTGACAGGCGGTTTGGACGAGCAGTACTTC. Amino acids: CASSLALTGGLDEQYF. The chain carries TRBV7-8 and TRBJ2-7; TRBD1 might be the D (6 bases). The CDR3 runs 16 residues. Germline V gene sequence: CDR1 SGHVS, CDR2 FQNEAQ. Trimming removed 0 bases from V and 5 bases from J, with 17 bases in between.

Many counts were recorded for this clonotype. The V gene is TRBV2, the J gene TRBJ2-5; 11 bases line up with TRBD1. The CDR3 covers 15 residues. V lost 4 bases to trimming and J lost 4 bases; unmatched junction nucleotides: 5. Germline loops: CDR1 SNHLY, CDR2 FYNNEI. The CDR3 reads CASSVGQGARETQYF. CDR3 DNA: TGTGCCAGCAGTGTTGGACAGGGGGCACGAGAGACCCAGTACTTC.

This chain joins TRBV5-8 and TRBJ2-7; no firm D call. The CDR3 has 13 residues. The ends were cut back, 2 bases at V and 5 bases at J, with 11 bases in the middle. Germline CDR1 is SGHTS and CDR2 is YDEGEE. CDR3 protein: CASSFGQYDEQYF. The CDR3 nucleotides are TGTGCCAGCAGCTTCGGGCAGTACGACGAGCAGTACTTC.

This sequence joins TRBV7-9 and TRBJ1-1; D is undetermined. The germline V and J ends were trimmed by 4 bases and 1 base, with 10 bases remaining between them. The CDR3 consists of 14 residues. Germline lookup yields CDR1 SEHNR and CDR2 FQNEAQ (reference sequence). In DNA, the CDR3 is TGTGCCAGCAGCTCGACACTTAGGAACACTGAAGCTTTCTTT. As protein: CASSSTLRNTEAFF.

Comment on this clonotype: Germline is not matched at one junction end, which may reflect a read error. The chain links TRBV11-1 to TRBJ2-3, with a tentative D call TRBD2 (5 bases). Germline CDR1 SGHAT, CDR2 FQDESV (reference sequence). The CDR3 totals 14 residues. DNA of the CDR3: TGTGCCAGCAGCCAGGATGGGCTGGGAGATGCGCAGTATTTT. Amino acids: CASSQDGLGDAQYF.

The CDR3 DNA follows: TGTGCCAGCAGCGACCGGGACAGCTCTGGAAACACCATATATTTT. This sequence encodes CASSDRDSSGNTIYF. The V and J genes are TRBV9 and TRBJ1-3; TRBD1 aligns across 7 bases. This CDR3 spans 15 amino acids. Trimming cost V 3 bases and J 0 bases; bases outside gene matches: 3. Per germline, CDR1 SGDLS and CDR2 YYNGEE.

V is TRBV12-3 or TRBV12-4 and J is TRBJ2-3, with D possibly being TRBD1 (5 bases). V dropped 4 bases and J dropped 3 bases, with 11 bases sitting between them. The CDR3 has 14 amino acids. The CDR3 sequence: CASSSREGTDTQYF. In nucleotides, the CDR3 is TGTGCCAGCAGTTCCAGGGAAGGTACAGATACGCAGTATTTT.

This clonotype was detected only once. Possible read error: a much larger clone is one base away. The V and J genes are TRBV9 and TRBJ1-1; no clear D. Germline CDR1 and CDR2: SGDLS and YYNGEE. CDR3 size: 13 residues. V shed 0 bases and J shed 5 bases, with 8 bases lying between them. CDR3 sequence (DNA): TGTGCCAGCAGCGTAGAGTGCGAGACTGAAGCTTTCTTT. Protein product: CASSVECETEAFF.

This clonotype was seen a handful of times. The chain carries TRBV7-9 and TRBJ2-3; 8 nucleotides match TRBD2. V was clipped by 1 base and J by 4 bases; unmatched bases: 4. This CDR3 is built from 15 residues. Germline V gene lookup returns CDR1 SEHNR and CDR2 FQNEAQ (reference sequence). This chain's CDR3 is CASSLVAGLADTQYF. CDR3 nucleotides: TGTGCCAGCAGCTTAGTAGCGGGGTTAGCAGATACGCAGTATTTT.

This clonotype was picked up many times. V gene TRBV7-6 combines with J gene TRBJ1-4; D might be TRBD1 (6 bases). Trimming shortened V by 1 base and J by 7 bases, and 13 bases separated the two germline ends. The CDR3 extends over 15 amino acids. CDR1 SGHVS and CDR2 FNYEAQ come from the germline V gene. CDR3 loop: CASSLEGTRVEKLFF. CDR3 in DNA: TGTGCCAGCAGCTTAGAAGGGACAAGAGTTGAAAAACTGTTTTTT.

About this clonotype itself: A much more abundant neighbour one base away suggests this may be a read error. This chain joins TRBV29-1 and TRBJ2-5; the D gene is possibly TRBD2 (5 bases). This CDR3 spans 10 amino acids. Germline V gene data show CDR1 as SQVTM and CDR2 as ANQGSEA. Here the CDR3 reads CSVREETQCF. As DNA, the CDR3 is TGCAGCGTTCGGGAAGAGACCCAGTGCTTC.

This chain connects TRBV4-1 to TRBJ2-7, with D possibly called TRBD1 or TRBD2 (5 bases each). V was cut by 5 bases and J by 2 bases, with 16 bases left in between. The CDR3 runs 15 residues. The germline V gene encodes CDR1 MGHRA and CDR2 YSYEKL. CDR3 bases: TGCGCCAGCAGCGCCGTTTTGGGGGAACCCTACGAGCAGTACTTC. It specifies CASSAVLGEPYEQYF.

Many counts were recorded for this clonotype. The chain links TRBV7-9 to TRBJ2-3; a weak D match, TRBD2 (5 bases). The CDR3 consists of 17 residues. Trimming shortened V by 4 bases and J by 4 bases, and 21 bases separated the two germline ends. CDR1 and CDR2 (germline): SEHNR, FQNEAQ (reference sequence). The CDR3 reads CASSYPSLGVHPDTQYF. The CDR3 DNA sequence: TGTGCCAGCAGCTATCCTTCTCTCGGGGTACACCCAGATACGCAGTATTTT.

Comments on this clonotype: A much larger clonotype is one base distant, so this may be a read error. The CDR3 reads CASNSPRYEQYF. The CDR3 coding sequence is TGTGCCAGCAACTCCCCAAGGTACGAGCAGTACTTC. The chain is built from TRBV7-2 and TRBJ2-7; D gene unclear. Germline V lookup: CDR1 SGHTA, CDR2 FQGNSA. The ends were cut back, 7 bases at V and 4 bases at J, with 11 bases in the middle. This CDR3 is 12 amino acids long.

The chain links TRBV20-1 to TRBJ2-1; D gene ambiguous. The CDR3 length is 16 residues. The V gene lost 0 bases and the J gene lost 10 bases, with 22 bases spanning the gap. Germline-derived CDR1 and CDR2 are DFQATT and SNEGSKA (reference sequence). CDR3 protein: CSAREPRSSRLSEQFF. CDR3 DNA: TGCAGTGCTAGAGAGCCTAGAAGCTCCCGTCTGTCGGAGCAGTTCTTC.

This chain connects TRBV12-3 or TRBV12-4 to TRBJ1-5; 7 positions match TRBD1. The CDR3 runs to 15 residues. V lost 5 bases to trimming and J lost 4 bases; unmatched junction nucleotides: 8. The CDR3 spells CASSVQGVGNQPQHF. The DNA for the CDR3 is TGTGCCAGCAGTGTGCAGGGGGTCGGAAATCAGCCCCAGCATTTT.

This chain's CDR3 is CASMGQSSYEQYF. Here the CDR3 DNA reads TGCGCCAGTATGGGACAGTCCAGCTACGAGCAGTACTTC. This chain joins TRBV10-2 and TRBJ2-7; 7 bases are shared with TRBD1. Germline lookup yields CDR1 WSHSY and CDR2 SAAADI. The CDR3 sequence is 13 residues long. The V and J ends lost 9 bases and 3 bases, in that order; junction bases with no gene match: 8.

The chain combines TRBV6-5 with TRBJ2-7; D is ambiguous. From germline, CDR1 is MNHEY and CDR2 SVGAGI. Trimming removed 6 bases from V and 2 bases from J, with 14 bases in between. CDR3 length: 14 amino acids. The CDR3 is CASSRLGTPYEQYF. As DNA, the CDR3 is TGTGCCAGCAGCCGATTAGGAACTCCCTACGAGCAGTACTTC.

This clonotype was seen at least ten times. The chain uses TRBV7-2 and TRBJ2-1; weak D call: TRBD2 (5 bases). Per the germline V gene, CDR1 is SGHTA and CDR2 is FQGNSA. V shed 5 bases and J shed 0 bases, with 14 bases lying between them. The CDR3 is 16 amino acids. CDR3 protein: CASSPQPGNSYNEQFF. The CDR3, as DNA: TGTGCCAGCAGCCCCCAGCCGGGGAACTCCTACAATGAGCAGTTCTTC. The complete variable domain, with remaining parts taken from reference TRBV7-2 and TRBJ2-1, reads GAGVSQSPSNKVTEKGKDVELRCDPISGHTALYWYRQSLGQGLEFLIYFQGNSAPDKSGLPSDRFSAERTGGSVSTLTIQRTQQEDSAVYLCASSPQPGNSYNEQFFGPGTRLTVL.

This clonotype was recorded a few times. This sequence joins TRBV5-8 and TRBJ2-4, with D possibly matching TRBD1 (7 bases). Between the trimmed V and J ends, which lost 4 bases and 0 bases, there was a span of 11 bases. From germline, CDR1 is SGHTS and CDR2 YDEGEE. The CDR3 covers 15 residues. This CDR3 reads CASSAGQLAKNIQYF. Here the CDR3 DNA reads TGTGCCAGCAGCGCGGGACAGCTAGCCAAAAACATTCAGTACTTC. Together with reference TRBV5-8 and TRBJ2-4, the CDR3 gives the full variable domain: EAGVTQSPTHLIKTRGQQATLRCSPISGHTSVYWYQQALGLGLQFLLWYDEGEERNRGNFPPRFSGRQFPNYSSELNVNALELEDSALYLCASSAGQLAKNIQYFGAGTRLSVL.

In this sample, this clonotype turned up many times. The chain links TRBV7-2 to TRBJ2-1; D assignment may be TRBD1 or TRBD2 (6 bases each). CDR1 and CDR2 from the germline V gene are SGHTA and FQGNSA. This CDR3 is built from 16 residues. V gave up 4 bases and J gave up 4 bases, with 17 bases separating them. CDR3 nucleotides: TGTGCCAGCAGCTCCGAATTGGGGGGCATATACAATGAGCAGTTCTTC. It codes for CASSSELGGIYNEQFF.